This TCR beta chain was profiled in a study of CXCR4 blockade with PD-1 therapy in pancreatic cancer. This clone was picked up one time. Its antigen is unidentified. The CDR3 has 14 residues. Deletions cut 1 base from V and 7 bases from J, with 13 bases between. CDR1 is KGHSH and CDR2 is LQKENI in the germline V gene. Points from the study as a whole: Survival did not correlate with tumor clonality, which averaged roughly 0.15 versus 0.05. Clone frequency correlated with its number of distinct nucleotide rearrangements.

These archived tumors were resected from patients never given neoadjuvant therapy beforehand. Data came from immunoSEQ multiplex PCR; TCRdb stores just in-frame clones and leaves some out. The profile shows several thousand clones, roughly 50% of them singletons. V gene TRBV18 combines with J gene TRBJ1-1; TRBD1 might be the D (6 bases). The source is a human donor with pancreatic ductal adenocarcinoma. Sequencing used tumor tissue. This CDR3 is CASSPQGGDGEAFF. Here the CDR3 DNA reads TGTGCCAGCTCACCACAGGGGGGGGACGGTGAAGCTTTCTTT.